The 17 T cell receptor beta chains reported below all come from one sample, sequenced in a study of cytomegalovirus exposure and HLA in healthy donors. Both 60 Vbeta primers and 13 Jbeta primers went into the PCR. Profiled with immunoSEQ multiplex PCR; TCRdb holds only in-frame clones, not every one. The data show roughly 160,000 clones, with about three quarters seen just once and roughly 3% held by the top ten. The sequenced sample consisted of PBMCs. These receptors all stem from a woman between 50 and 59 years old in good health and CMV-seropositive.

The CDR3: CASSRGQTYTNYGYTF. The DNA for the CDR3 is TGTGCCAGCAGTAGGGGACAGACCTATACCAACTATGGCTACACCTTC. The chain is built from TRBV21-1 and TRBJ1-2; the listed D gene, TRBD1, was not tested against the DNA. TRBV21-1 is an annotated pseudogene. This CDR3 is 16 amino acids long.

The V call is TRBV18, the J call TRBJ1-1, with TRBD1 identical over 8 bases. The trim removed 3 bases at V and 1 base at J, leaving 7 bases unmatched. The CDR3 loop spans 16 amino acids. Germline CDR1 is KGHSH and CDR2 is LQKENI. DNA for the CDR3: TGTGCCAGCTCACCGGGACAGGTCACGGGGAACACTGAAGCTTTCTTT. It translates to CASSPGQVTGNTEAFF.

The chain uses TRBV7-9 and TRBJ2-7; 7 nucleotides line up with TRBD2. The CDR3 has 18 residues. Per the germline V gene, CDR1 is SEHNR and CDR2 is FQNEAQ (reference sequence). J lost 2 bases, V lost 1 base, and 14 bases had no gene match. CDR3 sequence (DNA): TGTGCCAGCAGCTTAGGGCTGGGCGGGAGCCGGGCGCCCTACGAGCAGTACTTC. Its protein product is CASSLGLGGSRAPYEQYF.

About this clone itself: Other DNA sequences from this sample encode an identical CDR3 as well. V gene TRBV15 combines with J gene TRBJ1-2; D remains unclear. The CDR3 contains 13 residues. Trimming cost V 0 bases and J 5 bases, with 7 bases left between them. Germline V CDR1 and CDR2: LNHNV, YYDKDF (reference sequence). This CDR3 reads CATSRDRVYGYTF. In DNA, the CDR3 is TGTGCCACCAGCAGAGATCGGGTGTATGGCTACACCTTC.

DNA for the CDR3: TGTGCCAGCAGCTCCACTTCAACTAGCACAGATACGCAGTATTTT. It encodes CASSSTSTSTDTQYF. The chain joins TRBV2 to TRBJ2-3; no firm D call. The CDR3 length is 15 residues. From germline, CDR1 is SNHLY and CDR2 FYNNEI. Between the trimmed V and J ends, which lost 6 bases and 0 bases, there was a span of 13 bases.

This clone appeared a few times. V gene TRBV6-1 combines with J gene TRBJ1-3; the D is unclear. The ends were cut back, 3 bases at V and 4 bases at J, with 10 bases in the middle. There are 14 residues in the CDR3. Germline V gene sequence: CDR1 MNHNS, CDR2 SASEGT. The CDR3, as DNA: TGTGCCAGCAGTGAGACCATGAGGGGAAACACCATATATTTT. The encoded protein is CASSETMRGNTIYF.

The chain uses TRBV2 and TRBJ1-3, with 7 bases matching TRBD1. The length of the CDR3 is 14 residues. CDR1 SNHLY and CDR2 FYNNEI come from the germline V gene. J lost 2 bases, V lost 7 bases, and 5 bases had no gene match. This chain's CDR3 is CASKTGIAGNTIYF. DNA for the CDR3: TGTGCCAGCAAGACAGGGATAGCTGGAAACACCATATATTTT.

The chain employs TRBV2 and TRBJ1-5; 7 positions match TRBD1. The CDR3 is made up of 14 amino acids. Germline assignment: CDR1 SNHLY and CDR2 FYNNEI. Losses at the gene ends were 6 bases for V and 7 bases for J; bases not matched to a gene: 9. As DNA, the CDR3 is TGTGCCAGCAGCGCTACAGGGGCCCCCCAGCCCCAGCATTTT. It is translated as CASSATGAPQPQHF. The whole variable domain, remainder taken from reference TRBV2 and TRBJ1-5, is EPEVTQTPSHQVTQMGQEVILRCVPISNHLYFYWYRQILGQKVEFLVSFYNNEISEKSEIFDDQFSVERPDGSNFTLKIRSTKLEDSAMYFCASSATGAPQPQHFGDGTRLSIL.

CDR3 nucleotide sequence: TGTGCCAGCAGCTTGTACGGGTCCGGGGCCAACGTCCTGACTTTC. Its translation is CASSLYGSGANVLTF. V is TRBV5-6 and J is TRBJ2-6, with D unresolved. Trimming took 1 base from V and 4 from J, leaving 9 bases between them. CDR3 size: 15 residues. Germline V lookup: CDR1 SGHDT, CDR2 YYEEEE.

The V call is TRBV9, the J call TRBJ2-1; 13 nucleotides align to TRBD2. Germline values: CDR1 SGDLS, CDR2 YYNGEE. This CDR3 has 14 residues. V lost 4 bases, J lost 8 bases, and 3 bases stayed unmatched. The CDR3 loop reads CASSPGLAGHEQFF. The CDR3 DNA sequence: TGTGCCAGCAGCCCGGGACTAGCGGGGCATGAGCAGTTCTTC. The variable domain in full, completed from reference TRBV9 and TRBJ2-1, reads DSGVTQTPKHLITATGQRVTLRCSPRSGDLSVYWYQQSLDQGLQFLIQYYNGEERAKGNILERFSAQQFPDLHSELNLSSLELGDSALYFCASSPGLAGHEQFFGPGTRLTVL.

V and J are TRBV27 and TRBJ1-2; no clear D. V was shortened by 3 bases and J by 2 bases, with 10 bases between the two germline ends. Looked up from germline, CDR1 is MNHEY and CDR2 is SMNVEV (reference sequence). This CDR3 has 14 residues. The CDR3 coding sequence is TGTGCCAGCAGTTTTCTCGGAGGCAACTATGGCTACACCTTC. Translating it yields CASSFLGGNYGYTF.

The chain recombines TRBV6-5 with TRBJ1-2; no definite D call. The germline gives CDR1 MNHEY, CDR2 SVGAGI. V was shortened by 6 bases and J by 2 bases, with 13 bases between the two germline ends. The CDR3 is 14 amino acids. The chain's CDR3 is CASSQRHLNYGYTF. CDR3 sequence (DNA): TGTGCCAGCAGCCAGAGGCACCTGAACTATGGCTACACCTTC.

The chain recombines TRBV4-3 with TRBJ1-5, with a tentative D call TRBD1 (6 bases). V was pared by 3 bases and J by 0 bases, with 21 bases between. The CDR3 loop spans 19 amino acids. Germline V lookup: CDR1 LGHNA, CDR2 YSLEER. Here the CDR3 reads CASSHSFAGGSYSNQPQHF. CDR3 nucleotide sequence: TGCGCCAGCAGCCATTCCTTCGCGGGGGGCAGTTATAGCAATCAGCCCCAGCATTTT.

The gene calls are TRBV5-5 and TRBJ2-3; the D gene is possibly TRBD2 (5 bases). There are 15 residues in the CDR3. V was trimmed by 0 bases and J by 4 bases, leaving 12 bases between them. Germline V lookup: CDR1 SGHKS, CDR2 YYEKEE (reference sequence). The CDR3 nucleotides read TGTGCCAGCAGCTTGGCGGGGTTGGAGGCAGATACGCAGTATTTT. Protein product: CASSLAGLEADTQYF.

The chain uses TRBV19 and TRBJ1-2; TRBD1 matches at 8 bases. The CDR3 is 14 residues long. CDR1 and CDR2 (germline): LNHDA, SQIVND (reference sequence). The J segment lost 6 bases and the V segment lost 5 bases, leaving 8 bases of the junction unmatched. In DNA form, the CDR3 reads TGTGCCAGTAGTTCCTCGGGACAGGCTCATGGCTACACCTTC. This gives the protein CASSSSGQAHGYTF.

This clone was seen only once. This chain joins TRBV6-5 and TRBJ2-1; 8 nucleotides align to TRBD2. The CDR3 sequence is 16 residues long. CDR1 and CDR2 from the germline V gene are MNHEY and SVGAGI. J lost 3 bases, V lost 4 bases, and 8 bases had no gene match. The CDR3 here is CASSLEAGDYYNEQFF. The CDR3 DNA reads as TGTGCCAGCAGTTTGGAAGCGGGAGATTACTACAATGAGCAGTTCTTC.

V usage is TRBV7-8 and J usage is TRBJ2-5, with 11 bases lining up with TRBD1. V shed 5 bases, J shed 5 bases, and the junction held 1 base outside the gene matches. CDR1 is SGHVS and CDR2 is FQNEAQ in the germline V gene. The CDR3 is 13 amino acids. This chain's CDR3 is CASSRDRGETQYF. CDR3 nucleotide sequence: TGTGCCAGCAGCCGGGACAGGGGGGAGACCCAGTACTTC. Using reference TRBV7-8 and TRBJ2-5 for the parts outside the CDR3, the full variable domain is GAGVSQSPRYKVAKRGQDVALRCDPISGHVSLFWYQQALGQGPEFLTYFQNEAQLDKSGLPSDRFFAERPEGSVSTLKIQRTQQEDSAVYLCASSRDRGETQYFGPGTRLLVL.